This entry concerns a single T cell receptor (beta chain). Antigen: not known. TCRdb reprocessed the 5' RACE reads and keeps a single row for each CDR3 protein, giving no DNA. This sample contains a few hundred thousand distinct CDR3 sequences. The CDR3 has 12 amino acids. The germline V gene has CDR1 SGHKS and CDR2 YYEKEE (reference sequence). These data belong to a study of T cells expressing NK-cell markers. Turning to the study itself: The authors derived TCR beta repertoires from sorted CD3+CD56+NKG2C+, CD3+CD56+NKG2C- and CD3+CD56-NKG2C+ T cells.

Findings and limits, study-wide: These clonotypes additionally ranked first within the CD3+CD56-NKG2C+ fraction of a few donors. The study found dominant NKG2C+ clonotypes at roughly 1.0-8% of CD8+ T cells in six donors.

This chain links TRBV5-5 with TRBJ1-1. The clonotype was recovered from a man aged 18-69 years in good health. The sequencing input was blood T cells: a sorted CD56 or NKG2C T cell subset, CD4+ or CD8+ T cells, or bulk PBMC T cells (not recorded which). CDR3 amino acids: CASSLEGREAFF.